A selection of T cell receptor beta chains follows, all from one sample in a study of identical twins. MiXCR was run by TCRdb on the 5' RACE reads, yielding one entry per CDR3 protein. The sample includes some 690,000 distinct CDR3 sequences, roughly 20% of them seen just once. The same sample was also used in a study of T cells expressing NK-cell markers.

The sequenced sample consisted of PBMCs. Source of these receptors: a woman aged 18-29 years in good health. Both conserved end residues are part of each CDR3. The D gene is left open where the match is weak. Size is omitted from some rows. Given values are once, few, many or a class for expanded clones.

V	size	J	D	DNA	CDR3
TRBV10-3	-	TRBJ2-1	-	TGTGCCAGCCTCGGGGGTTCGTGGGACCATGAGCAGTTCTTC	CASLGGSWDHEQFF
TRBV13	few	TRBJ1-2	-	TGTGCCAGCAGCTTGGAGGCGTGGAATGGCTACACCTTC	CASSLEAWNGYTF
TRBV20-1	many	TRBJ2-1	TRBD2	TGCAGTGCTCCGGGACTAGCGGGAGGAGTTGAGCAGTTCTTC	CSAPGLAGGVEQFF
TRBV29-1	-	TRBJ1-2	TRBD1	TGCAGCGTCTCAGGCGGGGTCGGGACAGGGGCATCCTCTGGCTACACCTTC	CSVSGGVGTGASSGYTF
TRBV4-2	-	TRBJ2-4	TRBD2	TGTGCCAGCAGCCAAGATCCTATGGCTAGCGGGAACAGAAACATTCAGTACTTC	CASSQDPMASGNRNIQYF
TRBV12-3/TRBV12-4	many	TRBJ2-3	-	TGTGCCAGCACCCAGTTTACTACTCCCACAGATACGCAGTATTTT	CASTQFTTPTDTQYF
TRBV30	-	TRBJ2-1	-	TGTGCCTGGAGTGTACGGACGCAGTCGAAGTTCTTC	CAWSVRTQSKFF
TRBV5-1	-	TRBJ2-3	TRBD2	TGCGCCAGCAGCTTGGTAGGGACTAGCGGGTCCGCAGATACGCAGTATTTT	CASSLVGTSGSADTQYF
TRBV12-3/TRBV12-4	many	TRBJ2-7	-	TGTGCCAGCACCATGAACTACGAGCAGTACTTC	CASTMNYEQYF
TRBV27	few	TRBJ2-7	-	TGTGCCAGCAGTATCCGGGACGGTTACGAGCAGTACTTC	CASSIRDGYEQYF
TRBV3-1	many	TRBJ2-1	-	TGTGCCTACGGGAGAGGACAGACCTACAATGAGCAGTTCTTC	CAYGRGQTYNEQFF
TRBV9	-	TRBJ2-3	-	TGTGCCAGCGGTCGGGCGGGCGGCACAGATACGCAGTATTTT	CASGRAGGTDTQYF
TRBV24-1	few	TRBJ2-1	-	TGTGCCACCAGTGGCCCGGGGAACAATGAGCAGTTCTTC	CATSGPGNNEQFF
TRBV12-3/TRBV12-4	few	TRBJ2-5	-	TGTGCCAGCAGTTTACGCTTTCTGGGGGAGACCCAGTACTTC	CASSLRFLGETQYF
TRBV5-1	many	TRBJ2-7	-	TGCGCCAGCAGCTTGATGGACAGCTACGAGCAGTACTTC	CASSLMDSYEQYF
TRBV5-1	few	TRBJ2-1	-	TGCGCCACCAGTAAGGGTGTGGATGAGCAGTTCTTC	CATSKGVDEQFF